This T cell receptor beta chain was sequenced during a study of CD8+ T cells in alopecia areata. Study-level findings and limits: Scalp repertoires also include resident alphabeta T cells from normal skin.

The CDR3 consists of 14 residues. The germline CDR1 and CDR2 sequences are SGHAT and FQNNGV. Trimming pared 3 bases from V and 5 bases from J, leaving 11 bases between. RNA, once extracted, was reverse transcribed into cDNA for use as the sequencing template. Using immunoSEQ multiplex PCR, the repertoire was profiled, and TCRdb retains in-frame clones only, with some absent. The repertoire has 250,000 to 350,000 clones, roughly 63% of them found once; the top ten carry around 0.92%. Treatment: oral pan-JAK inhibitor, 5-10 mg twice daily. Regarding this clone: Its antigen is still unknown.

V is TRBV11-2 and J is TRBJ2-1, with D hard to call. Here the sequenced sample was CD4+ T cells sorted from blood, taken at approximately week 51, from a patient treated with tofacitinib. The sequence came from a human donor with alopecia areata. The chain's CDR3 is CASSFRLSNNEQFF. The CDR3 DNA reads TGTGCCAGCAGCTTCCGCCTCTCAAACAATGAGCAGTTCTTC.